Below, 32 T cell receptor beta chains from the same sample are listed, as sequenced in a study of T-cell reconstitution after alpha-beta-depleted transplantation in children. Researchers prepared the TCRbeta library using unique molecular identifiers, the study reports. TCRdb redid the calling of the PCR reads with MiXCR, one entry per CDR3 protein. This sample carries around 300,000 distinct CDR3 sequences, around 25% of them seen once, and the ten largest clones take approximately 11%. This specimen consisted of PBMCs, mostly from graft donor cells, obtained 180 days after TCRalphabeta/CD19-depleted stem cell transplant. These receptor sequences come from a male patient aged 10 to 17 who had a stem cell transplant for acute lymphoblastic leukemia, so the T cells may come from the graft donor.

V usage is TRBV20-1 and J usage is TRBJ2-3; 10 bases are a match to TRBD2. The germline V gene encodes CDR1 DFQATT and CDR2 SNEGSKA (reference sequence). The CDR3 extends over 14 amino acids. V lost 6 bases and J lost 6; bases outside the gene matches: 9. The CDR3 protein is CSAEHGTSEDTQYF. The CDR3, as DNA: TGCAGTGCGGAACATGGGACTAGCGAGGATACGCAGTATTTT.

This clonotype showed up just a few times. CDR3 sequence reads: CASSLVLGSYEQYF. The CDR3 DNA is TGTGCCAGCAGCTTGGTTCTAGGCTCCTACGAGCAGTACTTC. The chain is built from TRBV5-8 and TRBJ2-7; D gene ambiguous. The CDR3 covers 14 residues. The germline V gene has CDR1 SGHTS and CDR2 YDEGEE. The V gene lost 0 bases and the J gene lost 0 bases, with 7 bases spanning the gap.

The V gene is TRBV4-2, the J gene TRBJ2-3; D call uncertain. The CDR3 length is 12 residues. Germline CDR1 LGHNA, CDR2 YNFKEQ. Trimming left V 5 bases short and J 6 bases short, with 9 bases between. This CDR3 is CASSSAPDTQYF. The DNA for the CDR3 is TGTGCCAGCAGCTCCGCCCCGGATACGCAGTATTTT.

The gene calls are TRBV12-3 or TRBV12-4 and TRBJ2-1; the match to TRBD2 covers 13 bases. V was pared by 5 bases and J by 6 bases, with 7 bases of the junction left unmatched. This CDR3 region has 16 residues. DNA for the CDR3: TGTGCCAGCAGTCCCCGGACTAGCGGGAGTGGCAATGAGCAGTTCTTC. Translation: CASSPRTSGSGNEQFF.

V gene TRBV5-1 combines with J gene TRBJ2-7; tentatively, D is TRBD1 (6 bases). In germline, CDR1 is SGHRS, CDR2 YFSETQ. Between the trimmed V and J ends, which lost 4 bases and 4 bases, there was a span of 15 bases. This CDR3 has 14 residues. The CDR3 protein is CASSPVDRWYEQYF. CDR3 nucleotides: TGCGCCAGCAGCCCTGTCGACAGGTGGTACGAGCAGTACTTC.

This rearrangement joins TRBV5-1 to TRBJ2-5; TRBD2 matches at 9 bases. The length of the CDR3 is 17 residues. With 3 bases clipped from V and 1 base from J, the junction kept 10 bases outside the gene matches. Per germline, CDR1 SGHRS and CDR2 YFSETQ. CDR3 residues: CASSWRGTTSGQETQYF. The CDR3 coding sequence is TGCGCCAGCAGCTGGCGGGGGACGACTAGCGGCCAAGAGACCCAGTACTTC.

This clonotype was detected only a few times. The chain has TRBV4-3 and TRBJ2-6; TRBD1 matches at 10 bases. The CDR3 is 19 residues long. J was trimmed by 2 bases and V by 4 bases; bases with no gene match: 11. The germline V gene has CDR1 LGHNA and CDR2 YSLEER. The CDR3 DNA reads TGCGCCAGCAGCCGAGTGCCGGGACAGGGGAAACCTGGGGCCAACGTCCTGACTTTC. Amino acid sequence: CASSRVPGQGKPGANVLTF.

This clonotype has only a few counts. This chain joins TRBV27 and TRBJ1-3; TRBD1 matches at 8 bases. CDR3 length: 15 amino acids. V lost 5 bases to trimming and J lost 0 bases; unmatched junction nucleotides: 3. The germline CDR1 and CDR2 sequences are MNHEY and SMNVEV (reference sequence). CDR3 sequence reads: CASSPTGGSGNTIYF. The CDR3 nucleotides are TGTGCCAGCAGTCCCACAGGGGGCTCTGGAAACACCATATATTTT.

The chain employs TRBV7-3 and TRBJ1-1, with 9 bases lining up with TRBD1. V dropped 4 bases and J dropped 4; count of bases not matched to a gene: 1. The length of the CDR3 is 13 residues. Germline values: CDR1 SGHTA, CDR2 FQGTGA. CDR3 in DNA: TGTGCCAGCAGCTGGGACAGGGCCACTGAAGCTTTCTTT. This encodes CASSWDRATEAFF.

This clonotype was counted a few times. CDR3 loop: CASRGIGNEQFF. The DNA of the CDR3 is TGCGCCAGCAGAGGAATTGGTAATGAGCAGTTCTTC. The chain combines TRBV5-1 with TRBJ2-1; D gene uncertain. V was shortened by 5 bases and J by 7 bases, with 10 bases between the two germline ends. The CDR3 is 12 residues long. Germline CDR1 is SGHRS and CDR2 is YFSETQ.

This rearrangement joins TRBV29-1 to TRBJ2-7; 10 bases fit TRBD2. Germline lookup yields CDR1 SQVTM and CDR2 ANQGSEA. Trimming took 4 bases from V and 6 from J; bases not matched to a gene: 9. The CDR3 has 14 amino acids. In DNA form, the CDR3 reads TGCAGCGTTGTAGCCAGCGGGAGGGCCCTCGAGCAGTACTTC. It is translated as CSVVASGRALEQYF.

The CDR3 sequence: CASSLELTYGYTF. In DNA form, the CDR3 reads TGCGCCAGCAGCTTGGAGCTGACTTATGGCTACACCTTC. This sequence joins TRBV5-1 and TRBJ1-2; no definite D call. Trimming removed 0 bases at V and 5 bases at J, with 8 bases between. The CDR3 spans 13 residues. CDR1 is SGHRS and CDR2 is YFSETQ in the germline V gene.

As DNA, the CDR3 is TGTGCCAGCAGCTTAGATCGCATCTGGGATAATGAAAAACTGTTTTTT. Protein product: CASSLDRIWDNEKLFF. The chain uses TRBV11-2 and TRBJ1-4; no reliable D call. With 0 bases removed from V and 4 bases from J, the gap between germline ends came to 12 bases. CDR1 and CDR2 (germline): SGHAT, FQNNGV. This CDR3 is built from 16 residues. The full variable domain, its missing parts supplied by reference TRBV11-2 and TRBJ1-4, is EAGVAQSPRYKIIEKRQSVAFWCNPISGHATLYWYQQILGQGPKLLIQFQNNGVVDDSQLPKDRFSAERLKGVDSTLKIQPAKLEDSAVYLCASSLDRIWDNEKLFFGSGTQLSVL.

V gene TRBV27 combines with J gene TRBJ2-7; 9 bases are a match to TRBD2. The V gene end was trimmed by 6 bases and the J gene end by 3 bases; junction bases not matched to a gene: 9. This CDR3 spans 15 amino acids. Looked up from germline, CDR1 is MNHEY and CDR2 is SMNVEV (reference sequence). Here the CDR3 reads CASSNLAGPLYEQYF. CDR3 DNA sequence: TGTGCCAGCAGCAACCTAGCGGGGCCCCTCTACGAGCAGTACTTC.

This chain links TRBV9 with TRBJ1-3, with 8 bases identical to TRBD1. Trimming removed 1 base from V and 2 bases from J; junction bases left unmatched: 11. CDR1 is SGDLS, CDR2 YYNGEE, per germline. This CDR3 is built from 18 residues. CDR3 residues: CASSVQDRVPLTGNTIYF. The CDR3, as DNA: TGTGCCAGCAGCGTACAGGACAGGGTTCCACTGACTGGAAACACCATATATTTT.

The J gene is TRBJ1-6, the V gene TRBV20-1; D ambiguous. The germline V gene has CDR1 DFQATT and CDR2 SNEGSKA (reference sequence). The CDR3 has 16 amino acids. Trimming left V 0 bases short and J 5 bases short, with 14 bases between. This CDR3 reads CSARDYVSFDNSPLHF. CDR3 DNA sequence: TGCAGTGCTAGAGATTACGTCAGTTTCGATAATTCACCCCTCCACTTT.

This clonotype was counted a single time. This chain uses TRBV10-3 with TRBJ2-1, with a weak D call TRBD2 (6 bases). CDR3 size: 15 residues. Between the trimmed V and J ends, which lost 0 bases and 3 bases, there was a span of 9 bases. The germline V gene has CDR1 ENHRY and CDR2 SYGVKD. CDR3 in amino acids: CAISESWTNYNEQFF. DNA for the CDR3: TGTGCCATCAGTGAGTCGTGGACTAACTACAATGAGCAGTTCTTC.

CDR3 sequence: CASSIPDTNTGELFF. The CDR3 coding sequence is TGTGCCAGCAGCATCCCGGACACGAACACCGGGGAGCTGTTTTTT. The J gene is TRBJ2-2, the V gene TRBV7-3; D may be TRBD1 (5 bases). Trimming took off 5 bases at V and 0 bases at J, with 10 bases between the two ends. The germline V gene encodes CDR1 SGHTA and CDR2 FQGTGA. CDR3 length equals 15 residues.

A few counts support this clonotype. This rearrangement joins TRBV5-1 to TRBJ2-7, with D perhaps matching TRBD2 (5 bases). CDR3 length: 14 residues. The germline V and J ends were trimmed by 3 bases and 1 base, with 11 bases remaining between them. Germline V CDR1 and CDR2: SGHRS, YFSETQ. The CDR3 DNA follows: TGCGCCAGCAGCTCCGGGGTCTCTTCCTACGAGCAGTACTTC. It translates to CASSSGVSSYEQYF.

The chain employs TRBV7-6 and TRBJ2-1; D tentatively reads TRBD1 or TRBD2 (6 bases each). This CDR3 spans 16 amino acids. V was clipped by 5 bases and J by 5 bases, with 19 bases between them. CDR1 and CDR2 (germline): SGHVS, FNYEAQ. The CDR3 DNA is TGTGCCAGCAGCAATTTCCGGGGGCGAACCAACAATGAGCAGTTCTTC. Protein sequence: CASSNFRGRTNNEQFF.

The sample holds a few counts of this clonotype. The chain has TRBV6-1 and TRBJ2-4; D may match TRBD1 or TRBD2 (5 bases each). Germline V lookup: CDR1 MNHNS, CDR2 SASEGT. The CDR3 runs to 15 residues. Trimming took off 7 bases at V and 3 bases at J, with 16 bases between the two ends. CDR3 amino acids: CASTPPGTRKNIQYF. In DNA, the CDR3 is TGTGCCAGCACCCCCCCAGGGACCCGCAAAAACATTCAGTACTTC.

The V call is TRBV5-6, the J call TRBJ2-2, with 12 bases aligning to TRBD2. CDR1 and CDR2 from the germline V gene are SGHDT and YYEEEE. This CDR3 has 16 residues. V lost 3 bases, J lost 4 bases, and 4 bases stayed unmatched. This CDR3 is CASSWGTSGLTGELFF. The CDR3 DNA follows: TGTGCCAGCAGCTGGGGGACTAGCGGGCTCACCGGGGAGCTGTTTTTT.

This chain connects TRBV2 to TRBJ2-4; 7 bases are shared with TRBD2. After removal of 0 bases from V and 0 bases from J, the junction contained 8 bases not matched to a gene. This CDR3 spans 18 amino acids. The germline gives CDR1 SNHLY, CDR2 FYNNEI. The CDR3 nucleotides are TGTGCCAGCAGTGAAGCGCTTCTAGCGGAAATAGCCAAAAACATTCAGTACTTC. It encodes CASSEALLAEIAKNIQYF.

Only a few counts were recorded for this clonotype. This chain connects TRBV27 to TRBJ1-2; D gene uncertain. V lost 5 bases to trimming and J lost 4 bases, with 8 bases between them. Germline CDR1 is MNHEY and CDR2 is SMNVEV (reference sequence). The CDR3 is 12 amino acids. The CDR3 bases are TGTGCCAGCAGTAACTCTTTCTATGGCTACACCTTC. It codes for CASSNSFYGYTF.

The J gene is TRBJ2-2, the V gene TRBV7-6; TRBD2 is a possible D gene (5 bases). There are 13 residues in the CDR3. Germline lookup yields CDR1 SGHVS and CDR2 FNYEAQ. Trimming stripped 3 bases from V and 4 bases from J, with 6 bases between. In DNA form, the CDR3 reads TGTGCCAGCAGCTTTAGCGTCACCGGGGAGCTGTTTTTT. As protein: CASSFSVTGELFF.

This clonotype was counted only a few times. J is TRBJ2-2 and V is TRBV29-1; tentatively, D is TRBD1 (6 bases). CDR3 length equals 14 residues. Germline CDR1 is SQVTM and CDR2 is ANQGSEA. The V end lost 4 bases, the J end lost 4 bases, and 13 bases lay between the germline ends. In DNA form, the CDR3 reads TGCAGCGTTGCTAGGAGACAGGCCACCGGGGAGCTGTTTTTT. Translated: CSVARRQATGELFF.

The chain is built from TRBV5-1 and TRBJ1-1; D not resolved. The V gene's germline CDR1 is SGHRS and CDR2 YFSETQ. The CDR3 is 14 amino acids. The V and J ends lost 7 bases and 0 bases respectively, with 13 bases between them. The CDR3 loop is CASSTDTLNTEAFF. CDR3 DNA: TGCGCCAGCTCTACTGACACCCTGAACACTGAAGCTTTCTTT.

The chain carries TRBV3-1 and TRBJ2-5; a weak D match, TRBD1 (6 bases). The germline gives CDR1 LGHDT, CDR2 YNNKEL (reference sequence). The CDR3 spans 13 residues. The germline V and J ends were trimmed by 4 bases and 5 bases, with 11 bases remaining between them. CDR3 sequence reads: CASSRGGRETQYF. For the CDR3, the DNA is TGTGCCAGCAGCCGTGGGGGCCGGGAGACCCAGTACTTC.

CDR3 coding DNA: TGTGCCATCTCCCTGGACGGGATTTACGAGCAGTACTTC. Translating gives CAISLDGIYEQYF. This rearrangement joins TRBV6-6 to TRBJ2-7, with D perhaps matching TRBD2 (5 bases). Trimming removed 10 bases at V and 4 bases at J, with 17 bases between. The CDR3 sequence is 13 residues long. CDR1 MNHNY and CDR2 SVGAGI come from the germline V gene (reference sequence).

This sequence joins TRBV21-1 and TRBJ2-6; the table assigns TRBD1, which was not confirmed against the DNA. TRBV21-1 is reported as a pseudogene. The CDR3 runs to 17 residues. The CDR3 region has the DNA TGTGCCAGCAGGGACAGGAGGATTAACTCTGGGGCCAACGTCCTGACTTTC. Amino acid sequence: CASRDRRINSGANVLTF.

This clonotype occurred a few times. This chain uses TRBV9 with TRBJ2-7, with D possibly TRBD1 on 5 matching bases. Between the trimmed V and J ends, which lost 0 bases and 5 bases, there was a span of 12 bases. This CDR3 has 14 amino acids. The germline V gene has CDR1 SGDLS and CDR2 YYNGEE. The CDR3 DNA reads TGTGCCAGCAGCGTAGGCAGGGCAATCGACGAGCAGTACTTC. This translates into CASSVGRAIDEQYF.

In this sample, this clonotype turned up many times. This chain joins TRBV4-1 and TRBJ2-7; tentative D call: TRBD1 (5 bases). Deletions cut 0 bases from V and 7 bases from J, with 28 bases between. Germline values: CDR1 MGHRA, CDR2 YSYEKL. The CDR3 is 19 amino acids. The DNA for the CDR3 is TGCGCCAGCAGCCAAGATTCAGGGTCAGGATCCCTACTTTCTCGGGAGCAGTACTTC. It specifies CASSQDSGSGSLLSREQYF.